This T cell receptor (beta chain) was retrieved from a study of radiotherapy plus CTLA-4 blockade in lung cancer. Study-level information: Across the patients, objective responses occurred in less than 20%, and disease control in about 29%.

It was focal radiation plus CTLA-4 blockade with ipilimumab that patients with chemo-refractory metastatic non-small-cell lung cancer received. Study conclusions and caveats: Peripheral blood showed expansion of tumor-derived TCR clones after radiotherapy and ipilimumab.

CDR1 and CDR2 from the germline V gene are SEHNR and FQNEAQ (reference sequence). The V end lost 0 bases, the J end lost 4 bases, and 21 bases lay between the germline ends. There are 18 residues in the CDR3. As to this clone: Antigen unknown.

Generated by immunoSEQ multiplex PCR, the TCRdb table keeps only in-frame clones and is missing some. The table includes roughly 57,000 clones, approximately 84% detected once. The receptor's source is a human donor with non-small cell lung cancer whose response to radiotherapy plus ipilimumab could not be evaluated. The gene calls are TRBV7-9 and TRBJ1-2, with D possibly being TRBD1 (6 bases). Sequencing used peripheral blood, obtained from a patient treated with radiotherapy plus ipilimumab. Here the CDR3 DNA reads TGTGCCAGCAGCTTAGCCCTGGGACAAGGCCCAAGAGGCTATGGCTACACCTTC. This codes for CASSLALGQGPRGYGYTF.